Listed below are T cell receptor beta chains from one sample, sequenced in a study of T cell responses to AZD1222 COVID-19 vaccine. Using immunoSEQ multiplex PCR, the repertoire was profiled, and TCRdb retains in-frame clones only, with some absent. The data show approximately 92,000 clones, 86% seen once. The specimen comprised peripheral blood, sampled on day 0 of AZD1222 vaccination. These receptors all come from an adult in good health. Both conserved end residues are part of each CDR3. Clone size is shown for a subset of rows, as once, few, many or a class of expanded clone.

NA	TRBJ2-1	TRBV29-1	CSGQLAGYNEQFF
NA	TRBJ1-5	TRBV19	CASNKGQVGNQPQHF
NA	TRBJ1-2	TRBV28	CASTRSNPNYGYTF
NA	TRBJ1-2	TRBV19	CASSIEQTAARGGYTF
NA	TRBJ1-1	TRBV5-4	CASSLGQWGTEAFF
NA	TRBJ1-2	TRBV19	CASSADGKYYGYTF
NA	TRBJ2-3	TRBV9	CASSVLAGDGDTQYF
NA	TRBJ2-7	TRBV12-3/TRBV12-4	CASSLGGEQYF
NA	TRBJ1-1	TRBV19	CASSIRGRNTEAFF
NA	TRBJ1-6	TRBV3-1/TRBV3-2	CASSQGLRSNSPLHF
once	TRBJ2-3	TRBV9	CASSVESGRPPDTQYF
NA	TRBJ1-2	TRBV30	CASTAGSNYGYTF
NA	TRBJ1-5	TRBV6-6	CASRTIHNQPQHF
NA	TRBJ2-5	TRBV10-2	CASSEWGLPQETQYF
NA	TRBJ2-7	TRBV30	CAWSGPGQGPYEQYF
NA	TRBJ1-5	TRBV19	CASSTGQVNNQPQHF
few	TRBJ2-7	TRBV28	CAIRGQGVYEQYF
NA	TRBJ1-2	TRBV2	CASSPRTASTYGYTF
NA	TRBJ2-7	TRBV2	CASSAGGTYEQYF
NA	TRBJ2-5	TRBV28	CASSTYRGQETQYF
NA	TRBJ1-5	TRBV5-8	CASSFYGSSNQPQHF
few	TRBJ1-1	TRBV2	CASIFKTQNTEAFF
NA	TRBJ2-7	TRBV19	CASKQGHEQYF
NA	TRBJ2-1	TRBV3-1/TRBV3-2	CASSLTWTSGSREQFF
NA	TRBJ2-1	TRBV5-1	CASSSGRSSYNEQFF
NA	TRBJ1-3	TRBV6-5	CASREGKANTIYF
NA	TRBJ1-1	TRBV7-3	CASSRQVNTEAFF
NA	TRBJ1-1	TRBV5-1	CASSLNPMNTEAFF
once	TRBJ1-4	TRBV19	CASSGTTGADEKLFF
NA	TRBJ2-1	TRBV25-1	CASSESRLAGGDEQFF